The present TCR beta chain was sequenced within a study of CD8 T cells in ankylosing spondylitis. Findings of the study overall: A subset of motif variants has previously been described in the synovial fluid and blood of reactive arthritis.

The table lists this clonotype with a few counts. Its antigen is not known. For TCR beta, libraries came from quantitative 5'-RACE with molecular barcodes. TCRdb re-derived calls from the 5' RACE reads in MiXCR, one entry per CDR3 protein. The data show some 37,000 distinct CDR3 sequences, with approximately 15% seen just once and roughly 45% held by the top ten. V lost 7 bases to trimming and J lost 6 bases, with 7 bases between them. The CDR3 has 10 amino acids. Looked up from germline, CDR1 is SQVTM and CDR2 is ANQGSEA. This chain uses TRBV29-1 with TRBJ2-1, with a weak D call TRBD2 (6 bases). The sequence derives from a male donor with ankylosing spondylitis or in good health (not recorded which). Specimen: blood. DNA of the CDR3: TGCAGCGGGGGGGTCAATGAGCAGTTCTTC. It encodes CSGGVNEQFF.